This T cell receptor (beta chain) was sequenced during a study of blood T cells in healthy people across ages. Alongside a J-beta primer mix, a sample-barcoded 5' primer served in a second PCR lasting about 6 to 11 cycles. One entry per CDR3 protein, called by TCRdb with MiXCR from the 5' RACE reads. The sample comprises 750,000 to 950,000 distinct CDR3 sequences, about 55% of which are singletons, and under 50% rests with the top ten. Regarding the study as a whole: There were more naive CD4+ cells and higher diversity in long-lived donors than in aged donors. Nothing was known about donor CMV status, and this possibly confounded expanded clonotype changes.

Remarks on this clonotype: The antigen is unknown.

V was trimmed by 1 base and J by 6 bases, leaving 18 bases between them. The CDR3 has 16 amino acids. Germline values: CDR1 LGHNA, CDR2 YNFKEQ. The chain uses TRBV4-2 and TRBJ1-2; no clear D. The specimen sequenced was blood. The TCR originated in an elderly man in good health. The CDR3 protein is CASSQVWEAAPNGYTF. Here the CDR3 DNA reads TGTGCCAGCAGCCAAGTCTGGGAGGCGGCTCCTAATGGCTACACCTTC.